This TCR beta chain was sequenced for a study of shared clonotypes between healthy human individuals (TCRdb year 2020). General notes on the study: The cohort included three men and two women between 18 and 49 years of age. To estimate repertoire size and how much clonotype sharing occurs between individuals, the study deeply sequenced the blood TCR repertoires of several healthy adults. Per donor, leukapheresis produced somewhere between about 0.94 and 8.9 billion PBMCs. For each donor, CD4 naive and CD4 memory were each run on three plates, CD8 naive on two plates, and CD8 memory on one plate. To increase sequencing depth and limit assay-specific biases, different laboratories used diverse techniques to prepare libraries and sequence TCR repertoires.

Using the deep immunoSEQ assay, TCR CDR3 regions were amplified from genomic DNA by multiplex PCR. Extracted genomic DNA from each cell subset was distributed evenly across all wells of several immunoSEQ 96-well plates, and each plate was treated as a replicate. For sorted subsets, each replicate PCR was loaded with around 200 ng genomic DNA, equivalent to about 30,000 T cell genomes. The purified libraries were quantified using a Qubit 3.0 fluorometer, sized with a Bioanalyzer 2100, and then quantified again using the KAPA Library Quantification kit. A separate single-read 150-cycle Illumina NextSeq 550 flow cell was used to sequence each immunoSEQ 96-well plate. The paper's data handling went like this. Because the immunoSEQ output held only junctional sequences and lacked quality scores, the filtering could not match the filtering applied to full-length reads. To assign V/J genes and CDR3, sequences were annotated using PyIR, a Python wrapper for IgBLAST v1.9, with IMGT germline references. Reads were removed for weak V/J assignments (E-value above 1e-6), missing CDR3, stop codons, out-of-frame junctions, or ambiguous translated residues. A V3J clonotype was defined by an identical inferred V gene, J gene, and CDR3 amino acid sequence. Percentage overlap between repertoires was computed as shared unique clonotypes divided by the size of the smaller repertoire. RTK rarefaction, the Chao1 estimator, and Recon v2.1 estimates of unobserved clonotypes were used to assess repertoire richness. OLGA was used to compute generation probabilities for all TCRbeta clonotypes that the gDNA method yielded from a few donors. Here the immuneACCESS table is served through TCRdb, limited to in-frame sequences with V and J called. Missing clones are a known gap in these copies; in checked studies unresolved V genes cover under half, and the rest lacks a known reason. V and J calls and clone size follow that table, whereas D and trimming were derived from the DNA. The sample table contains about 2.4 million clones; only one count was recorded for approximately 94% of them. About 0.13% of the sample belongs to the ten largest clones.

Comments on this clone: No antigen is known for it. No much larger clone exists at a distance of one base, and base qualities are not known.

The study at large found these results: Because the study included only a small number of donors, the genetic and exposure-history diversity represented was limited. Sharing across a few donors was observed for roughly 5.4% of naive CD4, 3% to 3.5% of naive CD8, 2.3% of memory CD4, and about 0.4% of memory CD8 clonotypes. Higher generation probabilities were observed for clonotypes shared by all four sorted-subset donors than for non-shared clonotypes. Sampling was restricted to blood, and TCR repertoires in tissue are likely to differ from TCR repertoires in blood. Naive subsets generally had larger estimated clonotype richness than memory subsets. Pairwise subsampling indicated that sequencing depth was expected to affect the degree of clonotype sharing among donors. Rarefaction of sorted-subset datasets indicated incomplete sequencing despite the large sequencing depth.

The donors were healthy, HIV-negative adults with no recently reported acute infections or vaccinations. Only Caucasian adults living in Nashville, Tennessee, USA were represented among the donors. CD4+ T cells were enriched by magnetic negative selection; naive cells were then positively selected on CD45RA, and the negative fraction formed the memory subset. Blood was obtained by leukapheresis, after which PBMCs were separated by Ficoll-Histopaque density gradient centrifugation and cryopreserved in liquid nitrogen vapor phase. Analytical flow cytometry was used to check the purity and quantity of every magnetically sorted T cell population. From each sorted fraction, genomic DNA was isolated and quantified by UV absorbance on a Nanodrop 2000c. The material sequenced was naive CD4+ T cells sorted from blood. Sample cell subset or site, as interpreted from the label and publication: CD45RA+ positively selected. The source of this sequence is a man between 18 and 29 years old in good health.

The bases read TGTGCCAGCAGCTGGGGCGCCGGGTCTGGGACTGAAGCTTTCTTT. This sequence encodes CASSWGAGSGTEAFF. The chain is assembled from TRBV11-2 and TRBJ1-1; the D segment could be TRBD1, given 5 matching bases. The germline V gene sets CDR1 to SGHAT and CDR2 to FQNNGV. A distance of 17 bases separates the germline ends of V and J, which lose 4 bases and 5 bases respectively. The CDR3, from cysteine to phenylalanine, totals 15 residues. Left in the record is the CDR3 DNA by itself, 45 bases read in frame from the first base.